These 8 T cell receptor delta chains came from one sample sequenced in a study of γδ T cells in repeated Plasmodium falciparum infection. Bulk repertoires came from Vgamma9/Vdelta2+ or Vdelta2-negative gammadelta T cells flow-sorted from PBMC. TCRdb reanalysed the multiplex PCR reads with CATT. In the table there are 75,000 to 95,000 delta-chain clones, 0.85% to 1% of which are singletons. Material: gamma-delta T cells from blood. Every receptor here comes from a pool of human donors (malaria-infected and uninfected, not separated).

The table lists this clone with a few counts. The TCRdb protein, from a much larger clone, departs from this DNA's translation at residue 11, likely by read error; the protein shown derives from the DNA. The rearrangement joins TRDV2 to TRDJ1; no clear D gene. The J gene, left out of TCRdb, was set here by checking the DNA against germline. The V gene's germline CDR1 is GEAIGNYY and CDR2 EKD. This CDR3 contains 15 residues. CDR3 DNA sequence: TGTGCCTGTGACACCGTAGTACCAGACACCAATAAACTCATCTTT. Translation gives CACDTVVPDTNKLIF.

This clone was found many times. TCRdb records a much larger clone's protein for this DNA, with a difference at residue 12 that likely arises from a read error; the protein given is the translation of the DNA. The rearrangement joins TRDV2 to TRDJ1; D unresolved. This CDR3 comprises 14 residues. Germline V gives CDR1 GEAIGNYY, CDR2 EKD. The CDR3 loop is CACDSLLNTDKPIF. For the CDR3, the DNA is TGTGCCTGTGACTCCTTACTTAACACCGATAAACCCATCTTT.

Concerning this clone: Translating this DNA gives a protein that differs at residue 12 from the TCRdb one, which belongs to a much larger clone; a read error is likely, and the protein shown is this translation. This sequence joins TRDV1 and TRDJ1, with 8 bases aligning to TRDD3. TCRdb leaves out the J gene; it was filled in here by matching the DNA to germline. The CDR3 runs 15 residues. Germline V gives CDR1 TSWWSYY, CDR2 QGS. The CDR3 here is CALGEYSGIPDRLIF. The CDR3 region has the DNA TGTGCTCTTGGGGAATATTCGGGGATACCCGATAGACTCATCTTT.

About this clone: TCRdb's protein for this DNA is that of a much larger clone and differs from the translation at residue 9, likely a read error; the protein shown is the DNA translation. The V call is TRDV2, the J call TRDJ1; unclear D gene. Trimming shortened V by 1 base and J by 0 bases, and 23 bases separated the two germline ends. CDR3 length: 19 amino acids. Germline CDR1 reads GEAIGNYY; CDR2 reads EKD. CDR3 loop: CACDTRRGNKRRYTDKLIF. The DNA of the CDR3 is TGTGCCTGTGACACGAGAAGAGGGAATAAAAGGAGGTACACCGATAAACTCATCTTT.

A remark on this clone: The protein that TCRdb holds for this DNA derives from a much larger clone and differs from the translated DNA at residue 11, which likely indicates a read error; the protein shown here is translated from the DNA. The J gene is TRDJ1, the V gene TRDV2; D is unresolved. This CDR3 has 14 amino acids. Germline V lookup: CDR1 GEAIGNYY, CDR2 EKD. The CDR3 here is CACDARDAADRLIF. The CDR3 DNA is TGTGCCTGTGACGCCCGCGATGCCGCCGATAGACTCATCTTT.

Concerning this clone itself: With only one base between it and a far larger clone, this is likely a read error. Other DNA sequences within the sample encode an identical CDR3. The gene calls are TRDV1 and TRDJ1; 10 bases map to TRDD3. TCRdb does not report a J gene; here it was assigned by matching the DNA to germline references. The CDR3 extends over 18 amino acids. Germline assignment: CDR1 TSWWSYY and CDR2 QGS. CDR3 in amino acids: CALGLPTGDTRRTDKLIF. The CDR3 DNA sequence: TGCGCTCTTGGACTCCCTACGGGGGATACGCGCCGCACCGATAAACTCATCTTT.

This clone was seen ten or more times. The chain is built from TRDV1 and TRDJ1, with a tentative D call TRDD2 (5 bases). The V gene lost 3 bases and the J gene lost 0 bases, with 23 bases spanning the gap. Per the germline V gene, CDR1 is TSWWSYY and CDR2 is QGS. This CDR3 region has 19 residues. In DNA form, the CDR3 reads TGTGCTCTTGGGGATCCCTCACCTTCTGAGGACTCGTACACCGATAAACTCATCTTT. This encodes CALGDPSPSEDSYTDKLIF.

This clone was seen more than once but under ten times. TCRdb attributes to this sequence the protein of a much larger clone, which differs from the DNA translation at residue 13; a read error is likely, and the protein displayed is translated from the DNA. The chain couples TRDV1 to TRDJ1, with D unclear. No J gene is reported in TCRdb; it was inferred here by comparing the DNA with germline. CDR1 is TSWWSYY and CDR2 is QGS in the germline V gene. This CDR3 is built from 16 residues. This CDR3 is CALGDPLTGYTDELIF. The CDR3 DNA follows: TGTGCTCTTGGGGACCCATTAACCGGGTACACCGATGAACTCATCTTT.